The rows below give T cell receptor beta chains drawn from one sample of a study of blood T cell repertoires in COVID-19. The data were produced by immunoSEQ multiplex PCR, yet TCRdb's version contains in-frame clones alone and is incomplete. The sample lists approximately 250,000 clones; about 85% were seen once. The sequencing sample was made of peripheral blood. These receptors all come from a woman aged 55-70 years with active or convalescent COVID-19. The CDR3 runs from the conserved cysteine through the conserved F or W. Each record gives: J gene, V gene, CDR3 protein.

J gene: TRBJ1-2
V gene: TRBV15
CDR3 protein: CATSRETGQNYGYTF

J gene: TRBJ2-7
V gene: TRBV11-3
CDR3 protein: CASSPSGGYAAFYEQYF

J gene: TRBJ1-6
V gene: TRBV28
CDR3 protein: CASVGGRHSPLHF

J gene: TRBJ1-3
V gene: TRBV20-1
CDR3 protein: CSASGAGGWSGNTIYF

J gene: TRBJ2-5
V gene: TRBV3-1/TRBV3-2
CDR3 protein: CASSRDRAAKTQYF

J gene: TRBJ2-3
V gene: TRBV5-4
CDR3 protein: CASRRDTYGKTQYF

J gene: TRBJ1-2
V gene: TRBV7-2
CDR3 protein: CASSLGQGGDYGYTF

J gene: TRBJ1-6
V gene: TRBV9
CDR3 protein: CASSVVDSLSPLHF

J gene: TRBJ2-1
V gene: TRBV19
CDR3 protein: CASSGVARGEQFF

J gene: TRBJ1-6
V gene: TRBV6-5
CDR3 protein: CASSRSSYNSPLHF

J gene: TRBJ1-5
V gene: TRBV6-6
CDR3 protein: CASSFLGQTNQPQHF

J gene: TRBJ2-1
V gene: TRBV5-4
CDR3 protein: CASSLVLAGRNEQFF

J gene: TRBJ1-1
V gene: TRBV7-9
CDR3 protein: CASSPGQALAFF

J gene: TRBJ2-1
V gene: TRBV5-4
CDR3 protein: CASSGAGTSGFDEQFF

J gene: TRBJ2-3
V gene: TRBV24-1
CDR3 protein: CATSEGDPDTQYF

J gene: TRBJ2-3
V gene: TRBV7-9
CDR3 protein: CASSSRPTDPSTDTQYF

J gene: TRBJ2-1
V gene: TRBV11-2
CDR3 protein: CASSLAGSSYNEQFF

J gene: TRBJ2-1
V gene: TRBV7-8
CDR3 protein: CASSRNRSTGGKFF

J gene: TRBJ2-1
V gene: TRBV15
CDR3 protein: CATSVLSGGANEQFF

J gene: TRBJ1-6
V gene: TRBV5-8
CDR3 protein: CASQTGPYNSPLHF

J gene: TRBJ2-7
V gene: TRBV11-3
CDR3 protein: CASSRQDYEQYF

J gene: TRBJ2-7
V gene: TRBV27
CDR3 protein: CASSSTDIYEQYF

J gene: TRBJ2-7
V gene: TRBV6-2/TRBV6-3
CDR3 protein: CASSSYGTRNYEQYF

J gene: TRBJ2-5
V gene: TRBV7-2
CDR3 protein: CASSITSGRETQYF

J gene: TRBJ2-3
V gene: TRBV10-1
CDR3 protein: CASSFSGNTDTQYF

J gene: TRBJ1-2
V gene: TRBV7-2
CDR3 protein: CASSPRAGIANYGYTF

J gene: TRBJ1-2
V gene: TRBV6-5
CDR3 protein: CASSYLQGAGYGYTF

J gene: TRBJ1-5
V gene: TRBV28
CDR3 protein: CASSSPRGSHQPQHF

J gene: TRBJ2-1
V gene: TRBV7-9
CDR3 protein: CASSSPRGSGRVGNEQFF

J gene: TRBJ1-2
V gene: TRBV6-5
CDR3 protein: CASSYTSPGRGDSYTF

J gene: TRBJ2-1
V gene: TRBV15
CDR3 protein: CATSRDLLGTSVYNEQFF

J gene: TRBJ1-1
V gene: TRBV28
CDR3 protein: CASSEQGAGWVAFF

J gene: TRBJ2-5
V gene: TRBV11-2
CDR3 protein: CASSFLRSGRGQETQYF

J gene: TRBJ2-3
V gene: TRBV4-1
CDR3 protein: CASSQGWGGGRTDTQYF

J gene: TRBJ2-1
V gene: TRBV19
CDR3 protein: CASSISGVYNEQFF

J gene: TRBJ1-1
V gene: TRBV30
CDR3 protein: CAWRPRAETEAFF

J gene: TRBJ2-1
V gene: TRBV6-1
CDR3 protein: CASSETDNRDRRLLLPDNEQFF

J gene: TRBJ2-3
V gene: TRBV10-1
CDR3 protein: CASKHLAGGRDTQYF

J gene: TRBJ1-3
V gene: TRBV7-9
CDR3 protein: CASSLSGGDNTIYF

J gene: TRBJ1-1
V gene: TRBV7-9
CDR3 protein: CASSLGSRGTEAFF

J gene: TRBJ2-1
V gene: TRBV5-1
CDR3 protein: CASSSRLAENEQFF